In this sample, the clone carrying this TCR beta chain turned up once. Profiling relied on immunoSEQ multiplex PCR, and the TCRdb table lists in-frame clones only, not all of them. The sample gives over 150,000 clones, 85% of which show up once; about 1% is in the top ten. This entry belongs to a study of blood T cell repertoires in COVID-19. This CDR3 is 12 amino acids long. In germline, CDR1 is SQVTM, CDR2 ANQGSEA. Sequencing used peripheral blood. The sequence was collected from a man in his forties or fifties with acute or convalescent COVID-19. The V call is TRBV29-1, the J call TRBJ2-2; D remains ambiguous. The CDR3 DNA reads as TGCAGTGCACAGTATGACACCGGGGAGCTGTTTTTT. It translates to CSAQYDTGELFF.